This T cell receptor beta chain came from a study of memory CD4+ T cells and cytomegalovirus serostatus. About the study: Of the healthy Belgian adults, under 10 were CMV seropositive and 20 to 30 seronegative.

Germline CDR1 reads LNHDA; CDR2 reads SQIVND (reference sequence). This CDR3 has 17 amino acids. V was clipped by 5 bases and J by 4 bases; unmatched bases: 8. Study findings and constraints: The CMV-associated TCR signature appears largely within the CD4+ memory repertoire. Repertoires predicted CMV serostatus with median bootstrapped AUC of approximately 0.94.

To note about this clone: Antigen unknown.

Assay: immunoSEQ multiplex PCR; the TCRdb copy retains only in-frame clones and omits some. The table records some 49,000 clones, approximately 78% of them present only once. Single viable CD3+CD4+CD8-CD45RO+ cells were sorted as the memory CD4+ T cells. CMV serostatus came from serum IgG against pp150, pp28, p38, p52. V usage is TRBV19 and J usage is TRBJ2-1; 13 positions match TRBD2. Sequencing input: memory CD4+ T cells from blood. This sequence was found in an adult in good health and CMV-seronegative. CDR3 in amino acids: CASSPRTSGGPYNEQFF. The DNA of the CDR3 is TGTGCCAGTAGTCCCCGGACTAGCGGGGGACCGTACAATGAGCAGTTCTTC.